This TCR beta chain was sequenced for a study of PD-L1 blockade in urothelial cancer. Study background: Timepoints chosen for blood analysis were 3 weeks (second dose) and 6 weeks after treatment start.

Sequenced by immunoSEQ multiplex PCR; TCRdb stores in-frame clones only, minus some. The sample comprises nearly 30,000 clones, about 90% of which are singletons, and roughly 3.1% rests with the top ten. Only one count was recorded for this clone. Germline V gives CDR1 LGHNA, CDR2 YNFKEQ. V lost 1 base and J lost 4, with 17 bases in between. The CDR3 sequence is 17 residues long. This receptor was taken from a middle-aged man with urothelial cancer. Material: PBMCs, obtained around atezolizumab (anti-PD-L1) treatment. The chain couples TRBV4-2 to TRBJ1-3; no reliable D call. The CDR3 protein is CASSQVRPVGGGNTIYF. CDR3 nucleotide sequence: TGTGCCAGCAGCCAAGTGAGGCCCGTGGGTGGAGGAAACACCATATATTTT.